Sequencing of this T cell receptor beta chain was carried out in a study of cytomegalovirus exposure and HLA in healthy donors. V shed 4 bases and J shed 6 bases, with 18 bases lying between them. This CDR3 comprises 16 residues. Germline V gene lookup returns CDR1 MNHEY and CDR2 SVGAGI. Study-level findings and limits: Reportedly, a later analysis found an Asian-associated ancestry cluster had fewer N-insertions than the roughly 630-donor mean. Analysis was carried out at a later point, and it linked a missense DCLRE1C variant to TCR beta V- and J-gene trimming. Beyond CMV serostatus, there was no information to go on about immune exposure.

In regard to this clone: Its target is not known.

PCR used 60 Vbeta primers and 13 Jbeta primers. TCRdb keeps only in-frame clones here, not all; method: immunoSEQ multiplex PCR. Recorded for this sample: some 67,000 clones. The chain recombines TRBV6-5 with TRBJ2-2; weak D call: TRBD2 (5 bases). The TCR was taken from a woman aged 25 to 45 in good health and CMV-seronegative. The sample comprised PBMCs. The CDR3 coding sequence is TGTGCCAGCAGTTCCCTAGGACTCACAAGGGCCGGGGAGCTGTTTTTT. It is translated as CASSSLGLTRAGELFF.